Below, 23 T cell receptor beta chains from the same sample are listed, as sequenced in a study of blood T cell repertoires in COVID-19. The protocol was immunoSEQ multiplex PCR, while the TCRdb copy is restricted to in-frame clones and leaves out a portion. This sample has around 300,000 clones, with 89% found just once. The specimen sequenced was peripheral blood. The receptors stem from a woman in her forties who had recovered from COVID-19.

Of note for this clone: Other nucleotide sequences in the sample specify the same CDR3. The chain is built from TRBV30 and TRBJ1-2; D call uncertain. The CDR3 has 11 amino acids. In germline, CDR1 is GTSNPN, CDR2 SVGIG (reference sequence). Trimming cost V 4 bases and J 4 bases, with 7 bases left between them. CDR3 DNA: TGTGCCTGGACGGGGTCCTATGGCTACACCTTC. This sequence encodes CAWTGSYGYTF.

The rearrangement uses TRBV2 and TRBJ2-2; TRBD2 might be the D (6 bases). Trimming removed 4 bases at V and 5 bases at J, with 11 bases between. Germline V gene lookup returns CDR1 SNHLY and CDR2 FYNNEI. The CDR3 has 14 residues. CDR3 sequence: CASSGGEWTGELFF. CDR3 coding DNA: TGTGCCAGCAGTGGGGGGGAGTGGACCGGGGAGCTGTTTTTT.

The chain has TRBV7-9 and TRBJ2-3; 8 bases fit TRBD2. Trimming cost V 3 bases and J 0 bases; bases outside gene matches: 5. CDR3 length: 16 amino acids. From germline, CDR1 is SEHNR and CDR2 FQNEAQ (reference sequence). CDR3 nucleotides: TGTGCCAGCAGCTTTGTAGCGGGACCCAGCACAGATACGCAGTATTTT. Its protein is CASSFVAGPSTDTQYF.

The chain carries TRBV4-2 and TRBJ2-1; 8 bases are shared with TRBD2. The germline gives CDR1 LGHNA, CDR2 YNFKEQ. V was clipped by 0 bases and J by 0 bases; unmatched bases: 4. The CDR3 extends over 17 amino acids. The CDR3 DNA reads TGTGCCAGCAGCCAAGACTTAGCGGGGAGCTCCTACAATGAGCAGTTCTTC. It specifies CASSQDLAGSSYNEQFF.

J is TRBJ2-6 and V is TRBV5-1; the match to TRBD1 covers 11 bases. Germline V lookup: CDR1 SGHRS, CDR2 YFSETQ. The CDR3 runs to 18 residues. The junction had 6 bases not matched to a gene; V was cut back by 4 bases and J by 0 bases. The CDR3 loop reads CASSPGTGGGSGANVLTF. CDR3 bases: TGCGCCAGCAGCCCCGGGACAGGGGGAGGCTCTGGGGCCAACGTCCTGACTTTC. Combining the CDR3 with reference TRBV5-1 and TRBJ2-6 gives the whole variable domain KAGVTQTPRYLIKTRGQQVTLSCSPISGHRSVSWYQQTPGQGLQFLFEYFSETQRNKGNFPGRFSGRQFSNSRSEMNVSTLELGDSALYLCASSPGTGGGSGANVLTFGAGSRLTVL.

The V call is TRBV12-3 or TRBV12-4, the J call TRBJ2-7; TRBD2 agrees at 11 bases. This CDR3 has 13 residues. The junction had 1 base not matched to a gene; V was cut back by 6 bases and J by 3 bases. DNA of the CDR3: TGTGCCAGCAGCGGGACTAGCGGCTACGAGCAGTACTTC. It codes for CASSGTSGYEQYF.

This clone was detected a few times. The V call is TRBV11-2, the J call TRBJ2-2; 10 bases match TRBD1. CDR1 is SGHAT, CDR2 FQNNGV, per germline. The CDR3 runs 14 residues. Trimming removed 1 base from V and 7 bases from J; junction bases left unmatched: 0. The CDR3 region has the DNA TGTGCCAGCAGCTTAGGGGACAGGGGCGGGGAGCTGTTTTTT. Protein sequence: CASSLGDRGGELFF.

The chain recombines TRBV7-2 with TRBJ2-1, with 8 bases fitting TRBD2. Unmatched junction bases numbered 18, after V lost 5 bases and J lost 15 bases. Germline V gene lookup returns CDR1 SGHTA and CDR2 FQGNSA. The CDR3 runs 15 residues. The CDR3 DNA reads TGTGCCAGCAGCGCACATAGCGGGACGCCCGTAGTAAGGTTCTTC. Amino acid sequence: CASSAHSGTPVVRFF. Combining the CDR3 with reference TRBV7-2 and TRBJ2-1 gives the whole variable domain GAGVSQSPSNKVTEKGKDVELRCDPISGHTALYWYRQSLGQGLEFLIYFQGNSAPDKSGLPSDRFSAERTGGSVSTLTIQRTQQEDSAVYLCASSAHSGTPVVRFFGPGTRLTVL.

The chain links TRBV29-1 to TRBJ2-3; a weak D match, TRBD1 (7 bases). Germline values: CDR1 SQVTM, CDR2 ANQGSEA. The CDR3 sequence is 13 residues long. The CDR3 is CSKRGLGGDTQYF. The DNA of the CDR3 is TGCAGTAAACGGGGGCTAGGGGGCGATACGCAGTATTTT.

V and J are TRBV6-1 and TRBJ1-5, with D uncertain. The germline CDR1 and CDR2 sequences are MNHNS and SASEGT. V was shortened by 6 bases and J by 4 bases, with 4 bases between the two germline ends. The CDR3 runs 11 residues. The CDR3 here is CASSQNQPQHF. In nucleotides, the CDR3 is TGTGCCAGCAGCCAAAATCAGCCCCAGCATTTT.

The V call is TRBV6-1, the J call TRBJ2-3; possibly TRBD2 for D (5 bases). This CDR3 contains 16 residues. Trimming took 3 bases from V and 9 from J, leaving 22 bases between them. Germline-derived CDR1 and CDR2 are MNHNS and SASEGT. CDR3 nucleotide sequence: TGTGCCAGCAGTGATTACCCCGGGAAGGGCCCGGGGACGCAGTATTTT. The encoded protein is CASSDYPGKGPGTQYF.

CDR3 amino acids: CASSLVAFGQQTSSYNSPLHF. Here the CDR3 DNA reads TGTGCCAGCAGCTTAGTTGCCTTCGGACAGCAAACTTCCTCCTATAATTCACCCCTCCACTTT. V usage is TRBV7-8 and J usage is TRBJ1-6; D might be TRBD1 (6 bases). Trimming pared 1 base from V and 0 bases from J, leaving 22 bases between. This CDR3 region has 21 residues. Germline V gene data show CDR1 as SGHVS and CDR2 as FQNEAQ.

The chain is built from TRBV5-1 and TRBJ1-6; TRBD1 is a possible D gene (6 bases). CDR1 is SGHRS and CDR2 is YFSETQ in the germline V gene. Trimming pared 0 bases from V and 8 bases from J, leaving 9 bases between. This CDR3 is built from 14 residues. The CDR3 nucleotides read TGCGCCAGCAGCTTGGAGGCAGGGGATTCACCCCTCCACTTT. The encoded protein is CASSLEAGDSPLHF.

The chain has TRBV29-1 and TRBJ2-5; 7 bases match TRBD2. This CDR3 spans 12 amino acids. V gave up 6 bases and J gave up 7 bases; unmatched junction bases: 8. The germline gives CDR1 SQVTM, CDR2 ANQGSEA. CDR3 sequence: CSVERDGGTQYF. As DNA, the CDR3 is TGCAGCGTCGAGCGGGACGGCGGGACCCAGTACTTC. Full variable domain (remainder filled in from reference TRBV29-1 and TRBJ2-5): SAVISQKPSRDICQRGTSLTIQCQVDSQVTMMFWYRQQPGQSLTLIATANQGSEATYESGFVIDKFPISRPNLTFSTLTVSNMSPEDSSIYLCSVERDGGTQYFGPGTRLLVL.

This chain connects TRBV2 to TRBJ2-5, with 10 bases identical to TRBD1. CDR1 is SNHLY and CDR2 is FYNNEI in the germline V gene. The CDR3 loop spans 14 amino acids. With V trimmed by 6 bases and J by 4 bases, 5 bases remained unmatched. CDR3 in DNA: TGTGCCAGCAGCCGACAGGGGGCCACAGAGACCCAGTACTTC. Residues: CASSRQGATETQYF.

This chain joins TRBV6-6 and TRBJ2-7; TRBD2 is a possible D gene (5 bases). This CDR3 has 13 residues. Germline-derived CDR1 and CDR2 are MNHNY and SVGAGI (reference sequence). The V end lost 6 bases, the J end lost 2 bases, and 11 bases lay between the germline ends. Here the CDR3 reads CASRPAETYEQYF. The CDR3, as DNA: TGTGCCAGCAGACCAGCGGAGACCTACGAGCAGTACTTC.

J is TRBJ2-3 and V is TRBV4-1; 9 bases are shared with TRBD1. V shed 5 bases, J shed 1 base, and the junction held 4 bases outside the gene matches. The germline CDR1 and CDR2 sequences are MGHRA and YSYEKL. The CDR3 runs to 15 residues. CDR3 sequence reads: CASSVRDRGTDTQYF. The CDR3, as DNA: TGCGCCAGCAGCGTGCGGGACAGGGGCACAGATACGCAGTATTTT.

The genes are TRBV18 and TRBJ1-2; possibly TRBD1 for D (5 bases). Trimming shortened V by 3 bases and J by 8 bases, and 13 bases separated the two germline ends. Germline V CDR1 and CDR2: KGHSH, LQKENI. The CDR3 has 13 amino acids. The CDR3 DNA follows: TGTGCCAGCTCACCGGACCTACGGGGGGGCTACACCTTC. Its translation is CASSPDLRGGYTF.

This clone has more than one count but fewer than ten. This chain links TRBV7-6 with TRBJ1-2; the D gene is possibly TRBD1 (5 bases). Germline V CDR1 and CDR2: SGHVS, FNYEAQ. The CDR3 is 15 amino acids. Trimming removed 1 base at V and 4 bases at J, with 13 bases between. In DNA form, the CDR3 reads TGTGCCAGCAGCTTAGATCCGGGGGAGGGCTATGGCTACACCTTC. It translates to CASSLDPGEGYGYTF.

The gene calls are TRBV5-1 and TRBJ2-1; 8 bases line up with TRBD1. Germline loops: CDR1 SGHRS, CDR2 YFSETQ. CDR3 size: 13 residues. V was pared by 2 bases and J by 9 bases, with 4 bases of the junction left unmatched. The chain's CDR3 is CASSLRQGSEQFF. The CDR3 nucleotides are TGCGCCAGCAGCTTAAGACAGGGGAGTGAGCAGTTCTTC.

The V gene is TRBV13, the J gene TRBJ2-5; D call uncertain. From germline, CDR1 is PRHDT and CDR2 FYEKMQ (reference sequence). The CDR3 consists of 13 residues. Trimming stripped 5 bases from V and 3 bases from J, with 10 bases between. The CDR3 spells CASSTRPEETQYF. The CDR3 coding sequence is TGTGCCAGCAGCACCCGCCCGGAAGAGACCCAGTACTTC.

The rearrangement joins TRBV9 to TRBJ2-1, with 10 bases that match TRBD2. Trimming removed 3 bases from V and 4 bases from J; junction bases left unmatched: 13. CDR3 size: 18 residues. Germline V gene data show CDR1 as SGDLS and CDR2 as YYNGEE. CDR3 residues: CASSDPLGSGRPYNEQFF. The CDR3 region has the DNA TGTGCCAGCAGCGACCCCCTGGGTAGCGGGAGGCCTTACAATGAGCAGTTCTTC.

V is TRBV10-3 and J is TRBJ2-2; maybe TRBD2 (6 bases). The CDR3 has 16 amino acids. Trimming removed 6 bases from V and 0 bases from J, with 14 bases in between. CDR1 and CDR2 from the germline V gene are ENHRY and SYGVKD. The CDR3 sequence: CAIRNHTSSNTGELFF. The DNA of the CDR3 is TGTGCCATCAGGAACCACACTAGCTCGAACACCGGGGAGCTGTTTTTT.